This TCR beta chain emerged from a study of CD8+CD57+ T cells in acquired aplastic anemia. Trimming stripped 6 bases from V and 2 bases from J, with 6 bases between. The CDR3 extends over 12 amino acids. Germline CDR1 and CDR2: SNHLY and FYNNEI. TCR beta VDJ and CDR3 profiling used genomic DNA as template. From the reads, TCRdb called clonotypes with MiXCR, one entry per CDR3 protein. The sample shows 150,000 to 200,000 distinct CDR3 sequences, 50% to 75% of them seen only once. The sample taken for sequencing was sorted CD4+, CD8+, or CD8+CD57+ T cells (not recorded which) from PBMCs. The chain combines TRBV2 with TRBJ2-3; D uncertain. The sequence derives from a human donor with severe aplastic anemia or a healthy control (not recorded which). The CDR3 DNA reads as TGTGCCAGCAGGGGTTACACAGATACGCAGTATTTT. Encoded protein: CASRGYTDTQYF.